This T cell receptor beta chain was captured by sequencing in a study of OX40 agonist ivuxolimab in advanced cancers. V gave up 3 bases and J gave up 2 bases, with 17 bases separating them. This CDR3 has 16 amino acids. Per germline, CDR1 SGHAT and CDR2 FQNNGV. Profiling relied on immunoSEQ multiplex PCR, and the TCRdb table lists in-frame clones only, not all of them. The profile covers about 150,000 clones, with 85% to 95% appearing a single time and about 0.31% taken by the ten largest. This clone has a single count. The sample in question was CD4+ or CD8+ T cells sorted from blood, obtained in a trial of the OX40 agonist ivuxolimab. The V and J genes are TRBV11-2 and TRBJ2-7; the D gene is possibly TRBD1 (6 bases). The origin of this receptor is an adult with an advanced solid tumor such as melanoma, head and neck, liver or kidney cancer. CDR3: CASSLGNRAQTYEQYF. The CDR3 DNA follows: TGTGCCAGCAGCTTGGGGAACAGGGCGCAGACCTACGAGCAGTACTTC.